Following are 30 T cell receptor beta chains from one sample sequenced in a study of cytomegalovirus exposure and HLA in healthy donors. The PCR contained 60 Vbeta and 13 Jbeta primers. Assay: immunoSEQ multiplex PCR; the TCRdb copy retains only in-frame clones and omits some. The table includes approximately 120,000 clones, over 65% detected once. Material for sequencing was PBMCs. The receptors were sampled from a man over 45 in good health and CMV-seronegative.

The V and J genes are TRBV30 and TRBJ2-2; possibly TRBD2 for D (6 bases). Trimming removed 5 bases from V and 2 bases from J, with 12 bases in between. Germline values: CDR1 GTSNPN, CDR2 SVGIG (reference sequence). The CDR3 runs 14 residues. The CDR3 nucleotides are TGTGCCTGGTCCGGGAGAGGTAACACCGGGGAGCTGTTTTTT. The encoded protein is CAWSGRGNTGELFF.

In this sample, this clone turned up once. The rearrangement uses TRBV5-4 and TRBJ2-5; maybe TRBD1 (5 bases). The V gene lost 0 bases and the J gene lost 4 bases, with 10 bases spanning the gap. The germline V gene encodes CDR1 SGHNT and CDR2 YYREEE (reference sequence). The CDR3 extends over 14 amino acids. CDR3 in amino acids: CASSLAGIGETQYF. CDR3 coding DNA: TGTGCCAGCAGCTTGGCAGGGATAGGAGAGACCCAGTACTTC.

This rearrangement joins TRBV9 to TRBJ2-5, with 8 bases that match TRBD2. Germline loops: CDR1 SGDLS, CDR2 YYNGEE. CDR3 size: 17 residues. J gave up 0 bases and V 0 bases, and 7 bases lay outside the gene matches. CDR3 region: CASSVAPIAGYQETQYF. In DNA, the CDR3 is TGTGCCAGCAGCGTAGCTCCGATAGCGGGGTACCAAGAGACCCAGTACTTC. Full variable domain (remainder filled in from reference TRBV9 and TRBJ2-5): DSGVTQTPKHLITATGQRVTLRCSPRSGDLSVYWYQQSLDQGLQFLIQYYNGEERAKGNILERFSAQQFPDLHSELNLSSLELGDSALYFCASSVAPIAGYQETQYFGPGTRLLVL.

J is TRBJ2-3 and V is TRBV19, with D perhaps TRBD1 (6 bases). Trimming stripped 1 base from V and 5 bases from J, with 10 bases between. Germline CDR1 LNHDA, CDR2 SQIVND (reference sequence). The CDR3 has 14 amino acids. The CDR3 loop is CASSIASRGDTQYF. Written as DNA, the CDR3 is TGTGCCAGTAGTATAGCGAGCAGGGGAGATACGCAGTATTTT.

This clone came up a few times. This chain links TRBV15 with TRBJ1-6, with D tentatively TRBD1 (5 bases). The length of the CDR3 is 15 residues. In germline, CDR1 is LNHNV, CDR2 YYDKDF (reference sequence). V lost 8 bases and J 5 bases, leaving 16 bases between the germline ends. CDR3 bases: TGTGCCACCGTAGGGGCACACGGTGATAATTCACCCCTCCACTTT. Amino acid sequence: CATVGAHGDNSPLHF.

This sequence joins TRBV5-1 and TRBJ1-1; 8 bases match TRBD1. The CDR3 is made up of 12 amino acids. V lost 4 bases, J lost 14 bases, and 10 bases stayed unmatched. CDR1 is SGHRS and CDR2 is YFSETQ in the germline V gene. DNA for the CDR3: TGCGCCAGCAGCGCCAGGGGGCAGAGTCGCTTCTTT. As protein: CASSARGQSRFF.

The chain carries TRBV6-1 and TRBJ2-5; TRBD1 aligns across 7 bases. Germline V gene data show CDR1 as MNHNS and CDR2 as SASEGT. The J segment lost 0 bases and the V segment lost 6 bases, leaving 4 bases of the junction unmatched. The CDR3 is 14 residues long. The CDR3 spells CASSRGTDQETQYF. As DNA, the CDR3 is TGTGCCAGCAGCCGAGGGACAGACCAAGAGACCCAGTACTTC.

This clone was observed a few times. The chain links TRBV28 to TRBJ1-1, with 7 nucleotides matching TRBD1. Germline lookup yields CDR1 MDHEN and CDR2 SYDVKM. This CDR3 has 15 residues. The V gene end was trimmed by 8 bases and the J gene end by 4 bases; junction bases not matched to a gene: 13. CDR3 sequence reads: CASRRGGARSTEAFF. The CDR3 nucleotides are TGTGCCAGCCGGAGAGGGGGCGCTCGTAGCACTGAAGCTTTCTTT.

This clone was seen more than once but under ten times. The chain joins TRBV6-1 to TRBJ2-3, with 12 bases aligning to TRBD2. Losses at the gene ends were 3 bases for V and 4 bases for J; bases not matched to a gene: 2. Germline V lookup: CDR1 MNHNS, CDR2 SASEGT. The CDR3 contains 15 residues. CDR3 sequence (DNA): TGTGCCAGCAGTGATCTAGCGGGGGGGCCAGATACGCAGTATTTT. Protein sequence: CASSDLAGGPDTQYF.

The genes are TRBV6-1 and TRBJ2-3; D gene unclear. The V end lost 6 bases, the J end lost 2 bases, and 6 bases lay between the germline ends. Germline-derived CDR1 and CDR2 are MNHNS and SASEGT. The CDR3 is made up of 12 amino acids. For the CDR3, the DNA is TGTGCCAGCAGGGAACTCACAGATACGCAGTATTTT. Encoded protein: CASRELTDTQYF.

V and J are TRBV19 and TRBJ2-7; no reliable D call. The CDR3 spans 15 residues. In germline, CDR1 is LNHDA, CDR2 SQIVND (reference sequence). V shed 3 bases and J shed 4 bases, with 16 bases lying between them. CDR3 region: CASSIAQPEKYEQYV. CDR3 coding DNA: TGTGCCAGTAGTATTGCACAGCCGGAAAAGTACGAGCAGTACGTC.

The CDR3 spells CASSQLGQSTEAFF. DNA of the CDR3: TGTGCCAGCAGCCAACTCGGACAGAGCACTGAAGCTTTCTTT. The chain joins TRBV4-2 to TRBJ1-1; D may be TRBD1 (6 bases). The CDR3 consists of 14 residues. From germline, CDR1 is LGHNA and CDR2 YNFKEQ. The V end was cut by 2 bases, the J end by 4 bases, with 11 bases between.

A few counts support this clone. This sequence joins TRBV5-1 and TRBJ1-5; D may be TRBD1 (6 bases). The V gene's germline CDR1 is SGHRS and CDR2 YFSETQ. CDR3 length: 15 amino acids. V was clipped by 4 bases and J by 4 bases, with 15 bases between them. The CDR3, as DNA: TGCGCCAGCAGCCCCGACGGACAGCCTAATCAGCCCCAGCATTTT. Amino acid sequence: CASSPDGQPNQPQHF.

The chain uses TRBV15 and TRBJ1-3; D gene uncertain. This CDR3 contains 14 residues. Germline loops: CDR1 LNHNV, CDR2 YYDKDF (reference sequence). Trimming pared 8 bases from V and 3 bases from J, leaving 14 bases between. CDR3 sequence: CATSGLGIGNTIYF. CDR3 sequence (DNA): TGTGCCACCTCCGGACTAGGGATTGGAAACACCATATATTTT.

The chain is built from TRBV29-1 and TRBJ1-1; maybe TRBD1 (5 bases). The CDR3 has 11 residues. Deletions cut 7 bases from V and 5 bases from J, with 11 bases between. The germline gives CDR1 SQVTM, CDR2 ANQGSEA. The CDR3 DNA sequence: TGCAGCGGACAGCAGAATACTGAAGCTTTCTTT. Protein sequence: CSGQQNTEAFF. The full variable domain, completed using reference TRBV29-1 and TRBJ1-1, is SAVISQKPSRDICQRGTSLTIQCQVDSQVTMMFWYRQQPGQSLTLIATANQGSEATYESGFVIDKFPISRPNLTFSTLTVSNMSPEDSSIYLCSGQQNTEAFFGQGTRLTVV.

The CDR3 DNA sequence: TGTGCCAGCTCACCCGGCAGGGCTGGGGCCAACGTCCTGACTTTC. Translating gives CASSPGRAGANVLTF. The chain links TRBV18 to TRBJ2-6, with TRBD1 as a possible D gene (5 bases). CDR1 and CDR2 (germline): KGHSH, LQKENI. Trimming cost V 3 bases and J 2 bases, with 8 bases left between them. The CDR3 runs to 15 residues.

To note about this clone: The junction departs from the called germline gene at one end, perhaps through a read error. The V and J genes are TRBV7-9 and TRBJ1-2, with 7 bases matching TRBD1. The length of the CDR3 is 13 residues. The germline V gene has CDR1 SEHNR and CDR2 FQNEAQ (reference sequence). CDR3 loop: CSSSSQGNYGYTF. Written as DNA, the CDR3 is TGTTCCAGCAGCTCACAGGGGAACTATGGCTACACCTTC.

The chain couples TRBV18 to TRBJ2-2; a weak D match, TRBD2 (5 bases). Trimming left V 1 base short and J 3 bases short, with 12 bases between. The V gene's germline CDR1 is KGHSH and CDR2 LQKENI. The CDR3 totals 16 residues. The CDR3 region has the DNA TGTGCCAGCTCACCACTTAACATACTAGACACCGGGGAGCTGTTTTTT. This sequence encodes CASSPLNILDTGELFF.

The chain links TRBV5-1 to TRBJ1-1; perhaps TRBD1 as D (6 bases). There are 14 residues in the CDR3. V was clipped by 4 bases and J by 6 bases, with 16 bases between them. Per the germline V gene, CDR1 is SGHRS and CDR2 is YFSETQ. This chain's CDR3 is CASSGGQKAAEAFF. CDR3 nucleotide sequence: TGCGCCAGCAGCGGGGGCCAAAAAGCGGCTGAAGCTTTCTTT.

V gene TRBV19 combines with J gene TRBJ2-3, with 10 bases fitting TRBD1. V dropped 3 bases and J dropped 7; count of bases not matched to a gene: 4. CDR1 is LNHDA, CDR2 SQIVND, per germline (reference sequence). This CDR3 is 14 amino acids long. CDR3 protein: CASSIDRGRNTQYF. Written as DNA, the CDR3 is TGTGCCAGTAGTATTGACAGGGGGCGAAATACGCAGTATTTT. Filled out from reference TRBV19 and TRBJ2-3, the complete variable domain reads DGGITQSPKYLFRKEGQNVTLSCEQNLNHDAMYWYRQDPGQGLRLIYYSQIVNDFQKGDIAEGYSVSREKKESFPLTVTSAQKNPTAFYLCASSIDRGRNTQYFGPGTRLTVL.

The chain employs TRBV11-2 and TRBJ1-1; D gene ambiguous. Deletions cut 0 bases from V and 2 bases from J, with 10 bases between. CDR1 SGHAT and CDR2 FQNNGV come from the germline V gene. The CDR3 is made up of 15 amino acids. The CDR3 region is CASSLEVRGNTEAFF. For the CDR3, the DNA is TGTGCCAGCAGCTTAGAAGTTAGAGGTAACACTGAAGCTTTCTTT.

The chain links TRBV30 to TRBJ1-1; 7 nucleotides agree with TRBD1. CDR1 GTSNPN and CDR2 SVGIG come from the germline V gene (reference sequence). The CDR3 contains 14 residues. The J segment lost 2 bases and the V segment lost 4 bases, leaving 7 bases of the junction unmatched. Here the CDR3 reads CAWKQGQANTEAFF. Written as DNA, the CDR3 is TGTGCCTGGAAACAAGGACAGGCTAACACTGAAGCTTTCTTT.

This clone was observed a single time. This chain connects TRBV27 to TRBJ2-7; 7 bases line up with TRBD2. J lost 3 bases, V lost 1 base, and 3 bases had no gene match. This CDR3 spans 14 amino acids. Germline-derived CDR1 and CDR2 are MNHEY and SMNVEV (reference sequence). The DNA of the CDR3 is TGTGCCAGCAGTTTATTCGGCGGGGGCTACGAGCAGTACTTC. It codes for CASSLFGGGYEQYF.

In regard to this clone: Distinct nucleotide sequences in the sample also encode this CDR3. The chain links TRBV5-1 to TRBJ1-1; 7 bases map to TRBD1. V was clipped by 0 bases and J by 0 bases; unmatched bases: 2. Germline values: CDR1 SGHRS, CDR2 YFSETQ. This CDR3 region has 15 residues. CDR3 loop: CASSLGQGLNTEAFF. CDR3 DNA: TGCGCCAGCAGCTTGGGACAGGGCTTGAACACTGAAGCTTTCTTT.

The chain joins TRBV4-1 to TRBJ1-2, with TRBD1 identical over 9 bases. This CDR3 is 15 amino acids long. Germline CDR1 is MGHRA and CDR2 is YSYEKL. Unmatched junction bases numbered 9, after V lost 4 bases and J lost 6 bases. CDR3 loop: CASSRRDREGNGYTF. The DNA of the CDR3 is TGCGCCAGCAGCCGCCGGGACAGGGAAGGGAATGGCTACACCTTC.

V is TRBV18 and J is TRBJ2-3, with TRBD2 matching 11 bases. This CDR3 spans 15 amino acids. Germline V CDR1 and CDR2: KGHSH, LQKENI. The junction had 2 bases not matched to a gene; V was cut back by 3 bases and J by 3 bases. The CDR3 DNA is TGTGCCAGCTCACCGGGACTAGCGGCGACAGATACGCAGTATTTT. Its translation is CASSPGLAATDTQYF.

The rearrangement joins TRBV29-1 to TRBJ2-6; no firm D call. This CDR3 comprises 14 residues. The V gene's germline CDR1 is SQVTM and CDR2 ANQGSEA. The germline V and J ends were trimmed by 2 bases and 4 bases, with 9 bases remaining between them. Here the CDR3 reads CSVESFPGANVLTF. CDR3 bases: TGCAGCGTTGAATCCTTTCCCGGGGCCAACGTCCTGACTTTC.

The gene calls are TRBV11-3 and TRBJ2-7; TRBD1 might be the D (6 bases). The germline V and J ends were trimmed by 4 bases and 5 bases, with 9 bases remaining between them. CDR3 length: 12 residues. Germline assignment: CDR1 SGHNT and CDR2 YENEEA. The CDR3: CASSYRVDEQYV. The CDR3, as DNA: TGTGCCAGCAGCTACAGGGTGGACGAGCAGTACGTC.

V usage is TRBV5-1 and J usage is TRBJ1-1; no reliable D call. Germline V gene lookup returns CDR1 SGHRS and CDR2 YFSETQ. Trimming removed 4 bases from V and 4 bases from J, with 17 bases in between. The CDR3 is 15 residues long. CDR3 protein: CASSVGEGGLTEAFF. In DNA form, the CDR3 reads TGCGCCAGCAGCGTAGGTGAGGGCGGCCTCACTGAAGCTTTCTTT.

The CDR3 sequence: CAISELTGGAGDYGYTF. The CDR3 nucleotides read TGTGCCATCAGTGAGTTAACAGGGGGCGCCGGAGACTATGGCTACACCTTC. J is TRBJ1-2 and V is TRBV10-3, with 9 bases that match TRBD1. CDR1 ENHRY and CDR2 SYGVKD come from the germline V gene. With 1 base clipped from V and 3 bases from J, the junction kept 9 bases outside the gene matches. The CDR3 covers 17 residues.